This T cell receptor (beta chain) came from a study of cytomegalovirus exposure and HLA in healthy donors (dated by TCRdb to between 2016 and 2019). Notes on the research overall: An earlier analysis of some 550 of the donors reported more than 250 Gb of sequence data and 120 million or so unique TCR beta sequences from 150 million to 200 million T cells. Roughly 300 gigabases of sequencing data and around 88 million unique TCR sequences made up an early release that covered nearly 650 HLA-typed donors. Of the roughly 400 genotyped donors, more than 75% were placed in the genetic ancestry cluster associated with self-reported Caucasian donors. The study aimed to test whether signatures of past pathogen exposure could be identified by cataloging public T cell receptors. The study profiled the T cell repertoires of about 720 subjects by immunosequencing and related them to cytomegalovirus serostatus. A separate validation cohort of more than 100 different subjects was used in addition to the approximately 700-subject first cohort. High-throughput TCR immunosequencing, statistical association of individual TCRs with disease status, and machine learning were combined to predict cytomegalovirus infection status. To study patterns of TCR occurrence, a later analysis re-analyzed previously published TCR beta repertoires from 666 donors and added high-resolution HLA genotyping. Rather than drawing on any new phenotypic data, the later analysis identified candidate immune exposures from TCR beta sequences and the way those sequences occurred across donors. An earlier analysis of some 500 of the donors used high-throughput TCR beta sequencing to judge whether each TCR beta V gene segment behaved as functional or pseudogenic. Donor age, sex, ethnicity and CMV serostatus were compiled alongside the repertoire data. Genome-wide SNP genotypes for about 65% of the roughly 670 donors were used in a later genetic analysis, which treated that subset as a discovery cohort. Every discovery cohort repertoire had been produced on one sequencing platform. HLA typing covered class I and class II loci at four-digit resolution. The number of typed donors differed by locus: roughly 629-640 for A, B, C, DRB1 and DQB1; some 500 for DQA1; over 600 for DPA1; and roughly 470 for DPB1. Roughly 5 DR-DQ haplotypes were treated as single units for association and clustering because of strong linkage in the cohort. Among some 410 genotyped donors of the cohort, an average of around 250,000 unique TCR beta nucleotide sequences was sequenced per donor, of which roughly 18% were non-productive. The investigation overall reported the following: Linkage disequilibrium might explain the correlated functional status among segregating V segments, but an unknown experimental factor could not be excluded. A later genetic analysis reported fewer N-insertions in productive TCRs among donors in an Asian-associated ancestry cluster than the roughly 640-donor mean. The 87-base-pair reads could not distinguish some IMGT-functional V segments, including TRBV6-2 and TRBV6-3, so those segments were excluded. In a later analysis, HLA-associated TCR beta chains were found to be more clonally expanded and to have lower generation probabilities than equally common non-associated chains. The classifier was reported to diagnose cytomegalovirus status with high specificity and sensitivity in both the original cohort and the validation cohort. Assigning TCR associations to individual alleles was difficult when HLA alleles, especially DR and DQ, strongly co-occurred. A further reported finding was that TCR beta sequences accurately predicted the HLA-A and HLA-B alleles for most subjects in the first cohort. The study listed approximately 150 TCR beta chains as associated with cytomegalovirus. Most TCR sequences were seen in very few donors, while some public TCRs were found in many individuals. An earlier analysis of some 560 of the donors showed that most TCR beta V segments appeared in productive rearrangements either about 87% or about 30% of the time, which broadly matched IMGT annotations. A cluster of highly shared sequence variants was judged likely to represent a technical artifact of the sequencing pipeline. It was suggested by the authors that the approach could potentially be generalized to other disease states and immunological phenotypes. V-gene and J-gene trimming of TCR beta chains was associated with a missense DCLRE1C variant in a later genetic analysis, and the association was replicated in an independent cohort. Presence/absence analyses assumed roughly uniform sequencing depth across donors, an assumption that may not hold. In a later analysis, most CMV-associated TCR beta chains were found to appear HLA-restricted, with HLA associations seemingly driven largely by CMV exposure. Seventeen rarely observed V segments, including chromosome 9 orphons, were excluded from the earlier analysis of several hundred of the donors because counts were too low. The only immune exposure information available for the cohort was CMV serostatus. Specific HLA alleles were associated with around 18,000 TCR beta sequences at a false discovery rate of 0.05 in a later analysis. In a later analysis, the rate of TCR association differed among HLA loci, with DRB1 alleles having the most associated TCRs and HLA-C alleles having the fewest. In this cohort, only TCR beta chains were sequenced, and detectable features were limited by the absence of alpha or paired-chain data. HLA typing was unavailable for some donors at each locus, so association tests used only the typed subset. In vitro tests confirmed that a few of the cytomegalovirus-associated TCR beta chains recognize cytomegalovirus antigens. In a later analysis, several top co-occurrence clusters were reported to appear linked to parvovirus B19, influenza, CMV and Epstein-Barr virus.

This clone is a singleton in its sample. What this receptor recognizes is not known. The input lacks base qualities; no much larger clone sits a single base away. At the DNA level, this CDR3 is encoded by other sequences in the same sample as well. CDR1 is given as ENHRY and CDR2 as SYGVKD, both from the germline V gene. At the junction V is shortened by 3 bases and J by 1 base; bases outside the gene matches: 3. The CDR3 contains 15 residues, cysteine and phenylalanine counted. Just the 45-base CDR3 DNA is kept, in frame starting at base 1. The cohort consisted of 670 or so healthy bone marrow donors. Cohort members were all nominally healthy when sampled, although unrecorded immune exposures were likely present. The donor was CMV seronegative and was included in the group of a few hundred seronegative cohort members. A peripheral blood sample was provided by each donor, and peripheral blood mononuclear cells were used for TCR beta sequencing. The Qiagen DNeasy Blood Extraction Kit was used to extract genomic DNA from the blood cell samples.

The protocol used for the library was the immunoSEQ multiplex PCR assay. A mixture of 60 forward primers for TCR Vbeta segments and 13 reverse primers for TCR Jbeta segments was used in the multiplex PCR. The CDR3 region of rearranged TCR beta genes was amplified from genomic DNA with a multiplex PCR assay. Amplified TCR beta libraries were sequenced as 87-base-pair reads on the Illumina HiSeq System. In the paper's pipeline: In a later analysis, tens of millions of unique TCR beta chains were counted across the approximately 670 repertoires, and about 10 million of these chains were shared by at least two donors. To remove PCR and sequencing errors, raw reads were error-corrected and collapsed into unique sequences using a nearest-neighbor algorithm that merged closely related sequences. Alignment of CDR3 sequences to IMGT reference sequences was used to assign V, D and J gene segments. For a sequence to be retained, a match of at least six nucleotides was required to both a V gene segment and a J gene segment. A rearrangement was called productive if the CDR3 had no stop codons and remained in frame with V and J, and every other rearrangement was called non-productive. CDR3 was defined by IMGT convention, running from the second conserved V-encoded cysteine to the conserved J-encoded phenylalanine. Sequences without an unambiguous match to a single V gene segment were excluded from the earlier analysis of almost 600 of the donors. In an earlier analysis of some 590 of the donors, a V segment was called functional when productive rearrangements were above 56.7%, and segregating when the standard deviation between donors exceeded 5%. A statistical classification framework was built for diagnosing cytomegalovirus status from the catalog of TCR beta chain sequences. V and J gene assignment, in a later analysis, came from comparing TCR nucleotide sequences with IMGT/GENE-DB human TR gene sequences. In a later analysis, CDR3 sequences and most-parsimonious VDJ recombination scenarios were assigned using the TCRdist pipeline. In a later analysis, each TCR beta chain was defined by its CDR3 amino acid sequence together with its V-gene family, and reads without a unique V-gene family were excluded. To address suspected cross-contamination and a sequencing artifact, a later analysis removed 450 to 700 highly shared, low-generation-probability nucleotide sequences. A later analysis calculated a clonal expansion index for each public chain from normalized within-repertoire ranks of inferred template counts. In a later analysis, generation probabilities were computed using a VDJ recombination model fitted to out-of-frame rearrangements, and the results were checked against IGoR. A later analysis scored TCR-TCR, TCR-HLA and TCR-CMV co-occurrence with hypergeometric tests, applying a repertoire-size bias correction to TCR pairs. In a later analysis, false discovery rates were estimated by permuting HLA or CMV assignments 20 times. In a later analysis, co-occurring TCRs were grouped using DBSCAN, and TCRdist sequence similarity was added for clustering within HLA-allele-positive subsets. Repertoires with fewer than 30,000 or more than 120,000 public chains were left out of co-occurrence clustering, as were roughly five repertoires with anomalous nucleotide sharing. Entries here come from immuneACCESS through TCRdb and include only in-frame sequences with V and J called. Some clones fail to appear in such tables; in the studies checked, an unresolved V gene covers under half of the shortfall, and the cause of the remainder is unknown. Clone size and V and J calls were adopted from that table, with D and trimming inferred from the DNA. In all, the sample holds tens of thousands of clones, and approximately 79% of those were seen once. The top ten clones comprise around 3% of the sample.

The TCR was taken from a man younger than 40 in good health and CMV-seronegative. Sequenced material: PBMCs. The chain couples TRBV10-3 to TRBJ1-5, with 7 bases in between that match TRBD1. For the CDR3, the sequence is CAISERGPSNQPQHF. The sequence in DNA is TGTGCCATCAGTGAAAGGGGGCCAAGCAATCAGCCCCAGCATTTT.